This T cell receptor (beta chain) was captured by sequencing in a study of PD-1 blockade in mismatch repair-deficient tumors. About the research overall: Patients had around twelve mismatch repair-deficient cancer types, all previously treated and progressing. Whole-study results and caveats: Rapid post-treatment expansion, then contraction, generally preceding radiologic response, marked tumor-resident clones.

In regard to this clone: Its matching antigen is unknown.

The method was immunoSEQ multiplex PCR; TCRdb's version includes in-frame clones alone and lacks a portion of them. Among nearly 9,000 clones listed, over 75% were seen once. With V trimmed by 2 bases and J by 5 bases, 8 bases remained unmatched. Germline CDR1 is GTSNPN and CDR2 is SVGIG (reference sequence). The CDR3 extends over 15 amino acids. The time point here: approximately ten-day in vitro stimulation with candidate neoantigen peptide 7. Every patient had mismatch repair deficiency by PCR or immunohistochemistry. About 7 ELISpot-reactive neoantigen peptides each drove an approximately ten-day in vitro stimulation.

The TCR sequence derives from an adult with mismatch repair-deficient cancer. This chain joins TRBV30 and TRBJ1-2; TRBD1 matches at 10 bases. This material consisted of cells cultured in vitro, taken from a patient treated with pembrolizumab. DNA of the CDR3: TGTGCCTGGAGTATCGGACAGGGGGAGTATTATGGCTACACCTTC. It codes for CAWSIGQGEYYGYTF.